Presented here are 14 T cell receptor beta chains from one specimen sequenced in a study of OX40 agonist ivuxolimab in advanced cancers. Sequenced by immunoSEQ multiplex PCR; TCRdb stores in-frame clones only, minus some. The sample includes tens of thousands of clones, 84% seen only once; the top ten take approximately 4.3%. The source material was CD4+ or CD8+ T cells sorted from blood, sampled in a trial of the OX40 agonist ivuxolimab. The source is an adult with an advanced solid tumor such as melanoma, head and neck, liver or kidney cancer.

This sequence joins TRBV7-2 and TRBJ2-7; D is perhaps TRBD2 (6 bases). The V and J ends lost 1 base and 4 bases respectively, with 14 bases between them. The CDR3 sequence is 15 residues long. CDR1 is SGHTA, CDR2 FQGNSA, per germline. The DNA for the CDR3 is TGTGCCAGCAGCTTAGGGCGGGCCCGGGGGTACGAGCAGTACTTC. This sequence encodes CASSLGRARGYEQYF.

The chain combines TRBV2 with TRBJ2-2; 13 bases align to TRBD2. The CDR3 is made up of 16 amino acids. V shed 5 bases and J 5 bases; nucleotides not matched to a gene: 5. Germline values: CDR1 SNHLY, CDR2 FYNNEI. The CDR3 nucleotides are TGTGCCAGCAGTCCCCCGGGACTAGCGGGAACCGGGGAGCTGTTTTTT. It encodes CASSPPGLAGTGELFF.

The table lists this clone with a few counts. V and J are TRBV19 and TRBJ2-7, with 8 bases lining up with TRBD1. This CDR3 has 15 amino acids. CDR1 LNHDA and CDR2 SQIVND come from the germline V gene (reference sequence). The J segment lost 6 bases and the V segment lost 5 bases, leaving 12 bases of the junction unmatched. This CDR3 reads CASSPRTGQKSEQYF. The CDR3 coding sequence is TGTGCCAGTAGTCCAAGGACAGGGCAAAAGAGCGAGCAGTACTTC.

V gene TRBV21-1 combines with J gene TRBJ1-1; TRBD1, the table's D call, was not compared with the DNA. TRBV21-1 is a pseudogene segment. CDR3 length equals 14 residues. The CDR3 is CASRATEANTEAFF. The DNA of the CDR3 is TGTGCCAGCAGGGCGACAGAAGCGAACACTGAAGCTTTCTTT.

This rearrangement joins TRBV7-2 to TRBJ1-3; no clear D gene. The ends were cut back, 0 bases at V and 2 bases at J, with 5 bases in the middle. Germline values: CDR1 SGHTA, CDR2 FQGNSA. The CDR3 has 14 amino acids. CDR3 in DNA: TGTGCCAGCAGCTTAGCAGAGCCTGGAAACACCATATATTTT. Protein: CASSLAEPGNTIYF.

The CDR3 protein is CASSWDRGYNEQFF. The CDR3 DNA is TGTGCCAGCAGCTGGGACAGGGGCTACAATGAGCAGTTCTTC. The V call is TRBV2, the J call TRBJ2-1, with 10 bases matching TRBD1. This CDR3 contains 14 residues. V trimming: 6 bases; J trimming: 3 bases; junction bases outside the gene matches: 2. Per germline, CDR1 SNHLY and CDR2 FYNNEI. The entire variable domain, with the rest obtained from reference TRBV2 and TRBJ2-1, is as follows: EPEVTQTPSHQVTQMGQEVILRCVPISNHLYFYWYRQILGQKVEFLVSFYNNEISEKSEIFDDQFSVERPDGSNFTLKIRSTKLEDSAMYFCASSWDRGYNEQFFGPGTRLTVL.

The CDR3 region is CASSLAGGQGNYEQYF. The CDR3 bases are TGTGCCAGCAGCTTGGCCGGGGGACAGGGGAACTACGAGCAGTACTTC. The V call is TRBV5-4, the J call TRBJ2-7; the match to TRBD1 covers 10 bases. The CDR3 consists of 16 residues. CDR1 and CDR2 from the germline V gene are SGHNT and YYREEE (reference sequence). Unmatched junction bases numbered 6, after V lost 0 bases and J lost 3 bases.

This clone has more than one count but fewer than ten. J is TRBJ2-5 and V is TRBV7-2; 8 bases align to TRBD2. Germline V gene sequence: CDR1 SGHTA, CDR2 FQGNSA. V was pared by 5 bases and J by 5 bases, with 10 bases of the junction left unmatched. The CDR3 runs 15 residues. CDR3 amino acids: CASSTYRGGRETQYF. CDR3 nucleotides: TGTGCCAGCAGCACATACCGGGGGGGCCGGGAGACCCAGTACTTC.

The V gene is TRBV18, the J gene TRBJ2-2; D perhaps matches TRBD1 (5 bases). Trimming removed 4 bases from V and 4 bases from J, with 10 bases in between. Germline CDR1 is KGHSH and CDR2 is LQKENI. CDR3 length: 14 residues. The CDR3 protein is CASSLPGRTGELFF. CDR3 bases: TGTGCCAGCTCACTGCCAGGGCGCACCGGGGAGCTGTTTTTT.

The chain couples TRBV2 to TRBJ2-5, with 8 positions matching TRBD1. V lost 6 bases, J lost 2 bases, and 2 bases stayed unmatched. The CDR3 runs 13 residues. From germline, CDR1 is SNHLY and CDR2 FYNNEI. CDR3 residues: CASRNRGQETQYF. The CDR3 DNA follows: TGTGCCAGCAGGAACAGGGGGCAAGAGACCCAGTACTTC.

This chain uses TRBV7-2 with TRBJ1-5; D gene unclear. Trimming left V 5 bases short and J 3 bases short, with 17 bases between. Germline loops: CDR1 SGHTA, CDR2 FQGNSA. The length of the CDR3 is 16 residues. CDR3 nucleotides: TGTGCCAGCAGCCCCTCATCTGCCAGGATCAATCAGCCCCAGCATTTT. Translation gives CASSPSSARINQPQHF.

This clone occurred once. The chain combines TRBV5-6 with TRBJ2-5; 9 nucleotides agree with TRBD1. CDR1 is SGHDT and CDR2 is YYEEEE in the germline V gene. The CDR3 length is 16 residues. V lost 0 bases, J lost 6 bases, and 9 bases stayed unmatched. As DNA, the CDR3 is TGTGCCAGCAGCTTGGAGGGACCGGACAGGGGACAGACCCAGTACTTC. Translating it yields CASSLEGPDRGQTQYF.

The V and J genes are TRBV28 and TRBJ2-7; D tentatively reads TRBD1 or TRBD2 (5 bases each). Germline-derived CDR1 and CDR2 are MDHEN and SYDVKM. There are 16 residues in the CDR3. The V end lost 3 bases, the J end lost 2 bases, and 17 bases lay between the germline ends. CDR3 protein: CASSFSPQVSAYEQYF. The CDR3 DNA reads TGTGCCAGCAGTTTTTCCCCACAGGTTAGCGCCTACGAGCAGTACTTC.

This chain's CDR3 is CASSTRISYEQYF. The CDR3 DNA sequence: TGTGCCAGCAGCACCAGGATCTCCTACGAGCAGTACTTC. The rearrangement uses TRBV6-5 and TRBJ2-7; no clear D gene. Germline V gene lookup returns CDR1 MNHEY and CDR2 SVGAGI. The CDR3 has 13 amino acids. V lost 6 bases, J lost 0 bases, and 9 bases lay in between.